These T cell receptor beta chains were read from a single sample in a study of cytomegalovirus exposure and HLA in healthy donors. Sequencing used immunoSEQ multiplex PCR; TCRdb keeps in-frame clones, though not all of them. The data contain more than 95,000 clones, around three quarters of them seen just once; the ten biggest clones take up more than 10%. The sample comprised PBMCs. These receptors came from a woman aged 40 to 50 in good health and CMV-seropositive. CDR3s leave out the opening cysteine and the closing phenylalanine or tryptophan.

j_call,v_call,cdr3_aa
TRBJ2-1,TRBV7-9,ASSYGLPPNEQF
TRBJ2-3,TRBV27,ASSLFPKDTDTQY
TRBJ1-3,TRBV4-2,ASSQGDISVDTIY
TRBJ2-7,TRBV5-1,ASSAGQVAGEQY
TRBJ2-6,TRBV2,ATTGTGRAGANVLT
TRBJ2-1,TRBV28,ASTDNPGQGDDEQF
TRBJ1-5,TRBV15,ATSRDGQGGFQPQH
TRBJ1-5,TRBV6-1,ASSEDRGVNQPQH
TRBJ2-1,TRBV14,ASSQKQGVWYNEQF
TRBJ2-7,TRBV28,ASSLTGALSYEQY
TRBJ2-4,TRBV11-2,ASSPRAGQGAINIQY
TRBJ2-1,TRBV7-6,ASSFLAGGPRNEQF
TRBJ1-4,TRBV2,ASNLARTGGSNEKLF
TRBJ2-1,TRBV28,ASSSRGRSYNEQF
TRBJ2-6,TRBV27,ASSLGVTGANVLT
TRBJ2-3,TRBV10-3,AISPRGTGLSSTDTQY
TRBJ2-7,TRBV7-9,ASSLGDRVDEQY
TRBJ1-1,TRBV6-6,ASRKDRANTEAF
TRBJ1-2,TRBV25-1,ASSDPQGDYGYT
TRBJ2-7,TRBV5-1,ASSPPGLAVKNYEQY
TRBJ2-7,TRBV10-2,ASSVGREASYEQY
TRBJ1-5,TRBV28,ASRTFRESSNQPQH
TRBJ2-3,TRBV28,ASSQTGDQRDTQY
TRBJ1-6,TRBV19,ASATRPLGGGRYDSPLH
TRBJ2-1,TRBV18,ASSPPLGLAGINEQF
TRBJ2-1,TRBV18,ASSPLRANEQF
TRBJ2-3,TRBV30,AWSQLRSAPADTQY
TRBJ2-2,TRBV9,ASNQEETGELF
TRBJ2-7,TRBV6-6,ASSPLAYEQY
TRBJ2-2,TRBV14,ASLRASGSYTGELF
TRBJ1-4,TRBV30,AWSEFGRRGPNEKLF
TRBJ2-3,TRBV29-1,SVGTSGGDTQY
TRBJ1-3,TRBV7-8,ASLQGGGVMRSGNTIY
TRBJ2-1,TRBV30,AWPTGGINNEQF
TRBJ2-7,TRBV6-5,ASSTPGRPYEQY
TRBJ2-5,TRBV5-1,ASSLAPGSQETQY
TRBJ2-7,TRBV4-2,ASSPGLAGGPAYEQY
TRBJ1-5,TRBV19,ASAPGGQGGQPQH
TRBJ1-3,TRBV7-6,ASSASPGQGNGNTIY
TRBJ2-7,TRBV18,ASSPRILEGEQY
TRBJ2-1,TRBV5-1,ASSQEGSRAGNEQF
TRBJ2-7,TRBV4-1,ASSPRTGDEQY
TRBJ2-3,TRBV2,ASRLAGTSTDTQY
TRBJ2-7,TRBV10-3,AISAQDRDSSYEQY
TRBJ2-7,TRBV6-5,ASRTSGEYEQY
TRBJ2-2,TRBV6-6,ASRNQGTGELF
TRBJ2-2,TRBV11-2,ASSLAPSGNTGELF
TRBJ2-1,TRBV2,ASSEGRGYNEQF
TRBJ2-7,TRBV15,ATSRDGGTPLSEQY
TRBJ2-3,TRBV28,ASPPSGQGASDTQY
TRBJ1-1,TRBV6-6,ASSYAGATEAF
TRBJ1-5,TRBV2,ASMLGRLQPQH
TRBJ2-7,TRBV23-1,ASSQPGQGCGEQY
TRBJ1-1,TRBV5-8,ASSLGAWAEAF